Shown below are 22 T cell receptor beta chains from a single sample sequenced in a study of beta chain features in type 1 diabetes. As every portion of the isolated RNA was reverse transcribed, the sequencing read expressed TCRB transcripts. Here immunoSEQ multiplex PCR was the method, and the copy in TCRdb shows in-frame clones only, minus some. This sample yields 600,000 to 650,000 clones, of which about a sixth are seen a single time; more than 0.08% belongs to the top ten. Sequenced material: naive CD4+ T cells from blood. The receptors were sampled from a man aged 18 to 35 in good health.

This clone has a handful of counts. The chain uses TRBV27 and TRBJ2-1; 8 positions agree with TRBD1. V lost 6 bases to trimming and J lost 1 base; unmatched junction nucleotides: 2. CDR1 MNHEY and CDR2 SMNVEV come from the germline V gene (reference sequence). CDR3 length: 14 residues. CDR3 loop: CASSRDRSYNEQFF. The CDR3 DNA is TGTGCCAGCAGCCGGGACAGGTCCTACAATGAGCAGTTCTTC.

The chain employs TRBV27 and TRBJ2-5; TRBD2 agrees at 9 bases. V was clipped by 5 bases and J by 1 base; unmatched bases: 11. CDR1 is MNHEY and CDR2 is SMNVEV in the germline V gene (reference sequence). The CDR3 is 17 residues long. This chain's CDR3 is CASSLKTTSGVQETQYF. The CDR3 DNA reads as TGTGCCAGCAGTCTTAAAACGACTAGCGGAGTCCAAGAGACCCAGTACTTC.

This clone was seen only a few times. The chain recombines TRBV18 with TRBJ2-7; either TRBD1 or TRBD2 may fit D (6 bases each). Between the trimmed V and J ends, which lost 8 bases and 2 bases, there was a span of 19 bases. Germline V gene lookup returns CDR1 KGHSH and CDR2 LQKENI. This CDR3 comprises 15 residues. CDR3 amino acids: CASQEGGLAPYEQYF. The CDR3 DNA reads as TGTGCCAGCCAAGAGGGGGGCCTAGCTCCCTACGAGCAGTACTTC.

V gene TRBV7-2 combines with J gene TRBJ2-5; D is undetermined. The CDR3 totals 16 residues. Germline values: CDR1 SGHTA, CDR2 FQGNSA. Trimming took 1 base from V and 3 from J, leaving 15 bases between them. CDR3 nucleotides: TGTGCCAGCAGCTTAGTGGCCATGCTTCATAAAGAGACCCAGTACTTC. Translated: CASSLVAMLHKETQYF. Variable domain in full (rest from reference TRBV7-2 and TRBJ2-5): GAGVSQSPSNKVTEKGKDVELRCDPISGHTALYWYRQSLGQGLEFLIYFQGNSAPDKSGLPSDRFSAERTGGSVSTLTIQRTQQEDSAVYLCASSLVAMLHKETQYFGPGTRLLVL.

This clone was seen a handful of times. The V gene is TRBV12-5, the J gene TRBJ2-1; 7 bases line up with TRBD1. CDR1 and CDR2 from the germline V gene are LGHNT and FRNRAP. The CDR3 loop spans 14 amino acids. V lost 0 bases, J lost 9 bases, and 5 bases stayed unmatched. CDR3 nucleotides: TGTGCTAGTGGTTTGGTCGGACAGGTCGGTGAGCAGTTCTTC. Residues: CASGLVGQVGEQFF.

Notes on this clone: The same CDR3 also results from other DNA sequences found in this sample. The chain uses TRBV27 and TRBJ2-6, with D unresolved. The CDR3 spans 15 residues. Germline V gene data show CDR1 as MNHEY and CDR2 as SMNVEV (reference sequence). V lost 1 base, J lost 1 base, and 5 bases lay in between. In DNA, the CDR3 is TGTGCCAGCAGTTTATATGGGTCTGGGGCCAACGTCCTGACTTTC. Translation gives CASSLYGSGANVLTF.

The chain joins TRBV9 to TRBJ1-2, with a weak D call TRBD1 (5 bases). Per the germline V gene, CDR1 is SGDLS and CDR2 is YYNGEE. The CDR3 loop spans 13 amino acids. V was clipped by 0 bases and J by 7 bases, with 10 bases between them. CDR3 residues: CASSVDGGAGYTF. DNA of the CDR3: TGTGCCAGCAGCGTAGACGGGGGAGCTGGCTACACCTTC. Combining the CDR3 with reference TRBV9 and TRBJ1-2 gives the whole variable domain DSGVTQTPKHLITATGQRVTLRCSPRSGDLSVYWYQQSLDQGLQFLIQYYNGEERAKGNILERFSAQQFPDLHSELNLSSLELGDSALYFCASSVDGGAGYTFGSGTRLTVV.

This CDR3 reads CASSLQGGGADEQFF. CDR3 nucleotide sequence: TGTGCCAGCAGCTTACAGGGCGGGGGGGCCGATGAGCAGTTCTTC. V gene TRBV7-2 combines with J gene TRBJ2-1, with 9 positions matching TRBD2. The CDR3 has 15 residues. V trimming: 2 bases; J trimming: 8 bases; junction bases outside the gene matches: 7. From germline, CDR1 is SGHTA and CDR2 FQGNSA.

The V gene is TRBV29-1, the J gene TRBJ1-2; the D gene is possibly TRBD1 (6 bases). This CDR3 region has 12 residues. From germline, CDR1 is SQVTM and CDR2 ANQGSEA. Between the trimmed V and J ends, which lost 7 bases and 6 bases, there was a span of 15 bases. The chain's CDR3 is CSATRGRDGYTF. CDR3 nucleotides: TGCAGCGCAACCAGGGGACGCGATGGCTACACCTTC.

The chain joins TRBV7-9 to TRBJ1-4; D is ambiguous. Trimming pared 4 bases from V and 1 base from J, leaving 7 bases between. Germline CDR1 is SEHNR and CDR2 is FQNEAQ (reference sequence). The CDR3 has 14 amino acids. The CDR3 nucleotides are TGTGCCAGCAGCTCACAGAGAACTAATGAAAAACTGTTTTTT. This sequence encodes CASSSQRTNEKLFF.

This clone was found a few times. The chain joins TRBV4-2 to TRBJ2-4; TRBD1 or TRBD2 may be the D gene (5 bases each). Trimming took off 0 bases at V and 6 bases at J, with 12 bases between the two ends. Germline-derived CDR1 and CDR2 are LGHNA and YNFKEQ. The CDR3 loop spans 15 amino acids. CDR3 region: CASSQDEGLRNIQYF. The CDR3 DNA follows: TGTGCCAGCAGCCAAGATGAGGGGCTGAGAAACATTCAGTACTTC.

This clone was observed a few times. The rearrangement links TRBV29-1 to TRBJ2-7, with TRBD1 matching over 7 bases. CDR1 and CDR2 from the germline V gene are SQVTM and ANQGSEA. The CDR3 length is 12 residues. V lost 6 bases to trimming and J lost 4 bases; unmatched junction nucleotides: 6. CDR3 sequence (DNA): TGCAGCGTCCAGGGGGATGCATACGAGCAGTACTTC. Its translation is CSVQGDAYEQYF.

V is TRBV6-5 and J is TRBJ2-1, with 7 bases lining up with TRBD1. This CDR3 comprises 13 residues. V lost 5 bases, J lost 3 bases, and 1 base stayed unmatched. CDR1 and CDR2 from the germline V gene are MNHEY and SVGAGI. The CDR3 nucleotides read TGTGCCAGCAGTGACAGGGACTACAATGAGCAGTTCTTC. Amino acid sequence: CASSDRDYNEQFF.

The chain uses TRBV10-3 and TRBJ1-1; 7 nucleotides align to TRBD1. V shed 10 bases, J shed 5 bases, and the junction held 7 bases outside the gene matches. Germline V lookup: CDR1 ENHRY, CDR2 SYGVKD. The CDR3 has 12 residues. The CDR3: CASSTGYTEAFF. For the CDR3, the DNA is TGTGCCAGCTCGACAGGGTATACTGAAGCTTTCTTT.

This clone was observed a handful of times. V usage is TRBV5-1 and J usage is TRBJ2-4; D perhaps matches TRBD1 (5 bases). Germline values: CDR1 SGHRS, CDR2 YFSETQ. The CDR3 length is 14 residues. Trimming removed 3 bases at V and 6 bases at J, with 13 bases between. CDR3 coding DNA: TGCGCCAGCAGCTCCTCAGGGTCGAGAAACATTCAGTACTTC. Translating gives CASSSSGSRNIQYF.

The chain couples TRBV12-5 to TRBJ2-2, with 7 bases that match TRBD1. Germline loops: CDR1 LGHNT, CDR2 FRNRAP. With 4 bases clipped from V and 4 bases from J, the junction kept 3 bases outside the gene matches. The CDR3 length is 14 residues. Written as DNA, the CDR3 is TGTGCTAGTGGTTCAAGGGGGCCCACCGGGGAGCTGTTTTTT. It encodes CASGSRGPTGELFF.

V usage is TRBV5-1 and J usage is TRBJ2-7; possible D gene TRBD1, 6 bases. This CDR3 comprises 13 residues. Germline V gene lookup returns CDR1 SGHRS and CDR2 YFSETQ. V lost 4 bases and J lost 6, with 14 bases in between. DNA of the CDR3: TGCGCCAGCAGCCCCAACAGGGAAGCCGAGCAGTACTTC. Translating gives CASSPNREAEQYF.

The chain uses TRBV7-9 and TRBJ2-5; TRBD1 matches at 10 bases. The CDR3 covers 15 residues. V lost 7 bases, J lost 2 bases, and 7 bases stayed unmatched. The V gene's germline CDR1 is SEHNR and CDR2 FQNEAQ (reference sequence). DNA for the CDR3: TGTGCCAGCACCCCGGGACAGGGGTTTCAAGAGACCCAGTACTTC. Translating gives CASTPGQGFQETQYF.

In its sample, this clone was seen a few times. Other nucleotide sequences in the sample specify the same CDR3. CDR3 sequence reads: CAISDGQGLYGYTF. CDR3 sequence (DNA): TGTGCCATCAGTGATGGACAGGGGCTCTATGGCTACACCTTC. This sequence joins TRBV10-3 and TRBJ1-2, with 9 bases matching TRBD1. The V gene's germline CDR1 is ENHRY and CDR2 SYGVKD. V dropped 3 bases and J dropped 4; count of bases not matched to a gene: 3. The CDR3 runs 14 residues.

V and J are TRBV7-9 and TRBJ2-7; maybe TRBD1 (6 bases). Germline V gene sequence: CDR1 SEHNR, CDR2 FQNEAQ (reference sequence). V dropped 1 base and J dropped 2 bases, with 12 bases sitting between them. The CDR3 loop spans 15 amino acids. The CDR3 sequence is CASSLVAGAPYEQYF. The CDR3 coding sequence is TGTGCCAGCAGCTTAGTTGCAGGGGCCCCCTACGAGCAGTACTTC.

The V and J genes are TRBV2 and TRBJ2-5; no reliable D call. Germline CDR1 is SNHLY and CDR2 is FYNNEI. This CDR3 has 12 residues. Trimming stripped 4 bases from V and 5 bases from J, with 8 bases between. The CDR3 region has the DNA TGTGCCAGCAGTGTTCTACAGGAGACCCAGTACTTC. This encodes CASSVLQETQYF.

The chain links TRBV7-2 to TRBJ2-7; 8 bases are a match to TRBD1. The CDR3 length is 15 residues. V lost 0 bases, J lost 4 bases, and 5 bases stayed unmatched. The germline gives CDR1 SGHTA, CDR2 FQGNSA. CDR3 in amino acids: CASSLAGTGQYEQYF. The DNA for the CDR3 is TGTGCCAGCAGCTTAGCTGGGACAGGACAATACGAGCAGTACTTC.